Below, 9 T cell receptor beta chains from the same sample are listed, as sequenced in a study of OX40 agonist ivuxolimab in advanced cancers. Method: immunoSEQ multiplex PCR; TCRdb's copy keeps in-frame clones and lacks some. The data show about 150,000 clones, roughly 94% seen once. This specimen was CD4+ or CD8+ T cells sorted from blood, taken in a trial of the OX40 agonist ivuxolimab. These receptors were taken from an adult with an advanced solid tumor such as melanoma, head and neck, liver or kidney cancer.

The V call is TRBV7-9, the J call TRBJ1-1; possibly TRBD1 for D (5 bases). In germline, CDR1 is SEHNR, CDR2 FQNEAQ (reference sequence). This CDR3 spans 19 amino acids. V lost 5 bases and J 3 bases, leaving 28 bases between the germline ends. The CDR3 nucleotides are TGTGCCAGCAGCCCCTGGGAACAGGCCCCCGGGCGAGGGGACACTGAAGCTTTCTTT. It specifies CASSPWEQAPGRGDTEAFF.

This clone has a single count. One end of the junction is discordant with germline, which a read error may explain. This rearrangement joins TRBV15 to TRBJ2-7, with 8 bases fitting TRBD2. Germline V gene data show CDR1 as LNHNV and CDR2 as YYDKDF (reference sequence). The CDR3 is 17 residues long. This chain's CDR3 is CATSRDTGLVYPNTDDF. As DNA, the CDR3 is TGTGCCACCAGCAGAGATACGGGACTAGTTTACCCAAACACAGACGACTTC.

This chain connects TRBV6-5 to TRBJ2-3; D remains unclear. Trimming took off 0 bases at V and 0 bases at J, with 4 bases between the two ends. The CDR3 spans 14 residues. Germline CDR1 MNHEY, CDR2 SVGAGI. In nucleotides, the CDR3 is TGTGCCAGCAGTTACTCAGGCAGCACAGATACGCAGTATTTT. Protein sequence: CASSYSGSTDTQYF.

This chain joins TRBV28 and TRBJ2-7; weak D call: TRBD1 (6 bases). This CDR3 is 15 amino acids long. Trimming removed 5 bases from V and 3 bases from J, with 17 bases in between. Germline V gene data show CDR1 as MDHEN and CDR2 as SYDVKM. CDR3 DNA: TGTGCCAGCAGTCCTACAGGGTCTCTGGTCTACGAGCAGTACTTC. Its protein product is CASSPTGSLVYEQYF.

About this clone itself: Other DNA sequences in this specimen translate into the identical CDR3. V gene TRBV18 combines with J gene TRBJ1-2, with TRBD1 matching 7 bases. The V gene's germline CDR1 is KGHSH and CDR2 LQKENI. V was clipped by 3 bases and J by 0 bases; unmatched bases: 4. The CDR3 spans 15 residues. CDR3 protein: CASSPRDRANYGYTF. In DNA, the CDR3 is TGTGCCAGCTCACCTCGGGACAGAGCTAACTATGGCTACACCTTC.

This chain joins TRBV6-6 and TRBJ2-2; D call uncertain. Trimming cost V 6 bases and J 5 bases, with 10 bases left between them. This CDR3 comprises 13 residues. CDR1 MNHNY and CDR2 SVGAGI come from the germline V gene (reference sequence). Here the CDR3 DNA reads TGTGCCAGCAGCCTCCCCCAAACCGGGGAGCTGTTTTTT. Its protein product is CASSLPQTGELFF.

This clone occurred once. The chain links TRBV7-9 to TRBJ2-7; D ambiguous. V lost 0 bases to trimming and J lost 2 bases, with 8 bases between them. From germline, CDR1 is SEHNR and CDR2 FQNEAQ (reference sequence). The CDR3 is 14 amino acids. In nucleotides, the CDR3 is TGTGCCAGCAGCTTAGCGGCCGAGGCCTACGAGCAGTACTTC. Its translation: CASSLAAEAYEQYF.

Here the CDR3 DNA reads TGTGCCATCAGTGAGTGGGAGGACACAGATACGCAGTATTTT. Translation: CAISEWEDTDTQYF. The rearrangement joins TRBV10-3 to TRBJ2-3; a weak D match, TRBD2 (6 bases). V lost 1 base, J lost 2 bases, and 7 bases lay in between. The germline CDR1 and CDR2 sequences are ENHRY and SYGVKD. This CDR3 is 14 amino acids long.

The rearrangement uses TRBV6-5 and TRBJ2-3; D possibly corresponds to TRBD2 (5 bases). CDR3 length: 13 amino acids. Germline V gene data show CDR1 as MNHEY and CDR2 as SVGAGI. Trimming cost V 6 bases and J 3 bases, with 10 bases left between them. CDR3 residues: CASSPRGTDTQYF. Written as DNA, the CDR3 is TGTGCCAGCAGCCCTCGCGGGACAGATACGCAGTATTTT.